This passage covers 7 T cell receptor beta chains from one sample sequenced in a study of CD8+ T cells in alopecia areata. Treatment here: oral pan-JAK inhibitor, 5-10 mg twice daily. Reverse transcription of extracted RNA yielded cDNA, which provided the sequencing template. Produced via immunoSEQ multiplex PCR; TCRdb's table is partial and in-frame only. The sample holds approximately 140,000 clones, 82% seen once. This specimen consisted of CD8+ T cells sorted from blood, obtained at week 4, from a patient treated with tofacitinib. The receptors derive from a human donor with alopecia areata.

The chain carries TRBV4-1 and TRBJ2-1, with D unclear. CDR1 and CDR2 from the germline V gene are MGHRA and YSYEKL. The germline V and J ends were trimmed by 4 bases and 0 bases, with 13 bases remaining between them. The CDR3 consists of 16 residues. This CDR3 reads CASSRVPRNSYNEQFF. In nucleotides, the CDR3 is TGCGCCAGCAGCCGGGTCCCACGAAACTCCTACAATGAGCAGTTCTTC.

The rearrangement uses TRBV19 and TRBJ2-6; TRBD1 might be the D (6 bases). Trimming removed 7 bases at V and 0 bases at J, with 7 bases between. Per the germline V gene, CDR1 is LNHDA and CDR2 is SQIVND (reference sequence). The CDR3 runs to 14 residues. CDR3 in amino acids: CASKDSSGANVLTF. The CDR3 region has the DNA TGTGCCAGTAAGGACAGCTCTGGGGCCAACGTCCTGACTTTC.

The chain has TRBV5-1 and TRBJ2-4; perhaps TRBD1 as D (6 bases). The CDR3 covers 16 residues. CDR1 is SGHRS and CDR2 is YFSETQ in the germline V gene. V was clipped by 2 bases and J by 5 bases, with 17 bases between them. CDR3 nucleotides: TGCGCCAGCAGCTTCGACAGGATGGGCTTGGAAAACATTCAGTACTTC. It codes for CASSFDRMGLENIQYF. The full variable domain, rest sourced from reference TRBV5-1 and TRBJ2-4, is KAGVTQTPRYLIKTRGQQVTLSCSPISGHRSVSWYQQTPGQGLQFLFEYFSETQRNKGNFPGRFSGRQFSNSRSEMNVSTLELGDSALYLCASSFDRMGLENIQYFGAGTRLSVL.

V is TRBV27 and J is TRBJ2-5, with a weak D call TRBD1 (5 bases). V lost 3 bases to trimming and J lost 5 bases, with 10 bases between them. CDR3 length: 13 amino acids. Looked up from germline, CDR1 is MNHEY and CDR2 is SMNVEV (reference sequence). CDR3 residues: CASSFGHWETQYF. CDR3 bases: TGTGCCAGCAGTTTCGGACATTGGGAGACCCAGTACTTC.

The chain has TRBV7-2 and TRBJ2-2; D remains unclear. This CDR3 spans 12 amino acids. The germline V gene has CDR1 SGHTA and CDR2 FQGNSA. The V and J ends lost 0 bases and 5 bases respectively, with 1 base between them. The CDR3 DNA reads as TGTGCCAGCAGCTTAGCAACCGGGGAGCTGTTTTTT. Its translation is CASSLATGELFF.

The J gene is TRBJ2-2, the V gene TRBV29-1, with 7 bases that match TRBD1. The CDR3 contains 13 residues. Germline V CDR1 and CDR2: SQVTM, ANQGSEA. Trimming took 6 bases from V and 7 from J; bases not matched to a gene: 8. CDR3 in DNA: TGCAGCGTCGCACAGGGGTTGGGCGGGGAGCTGTTTTTT. Translating gives CSVAQGLGGELFF.

The chain joins TRBV14 to TRBJ2-5; 11 bases fit TRBD2. This CDR3 has 18 residues. Germline V CDR1 and CDR2: SGHDN, FVKESK. Trimming removed 5 bases from V and 1 base from J; junction bases left unmatched: 12. CDR3 DNA sequence: TGTGCCAGCAGCTCCCTCGGGTTGACTAGCGGGGTCCAAGAGACCCAGTACTTC. This codes for CASSSLGLTSGVQETQYF.